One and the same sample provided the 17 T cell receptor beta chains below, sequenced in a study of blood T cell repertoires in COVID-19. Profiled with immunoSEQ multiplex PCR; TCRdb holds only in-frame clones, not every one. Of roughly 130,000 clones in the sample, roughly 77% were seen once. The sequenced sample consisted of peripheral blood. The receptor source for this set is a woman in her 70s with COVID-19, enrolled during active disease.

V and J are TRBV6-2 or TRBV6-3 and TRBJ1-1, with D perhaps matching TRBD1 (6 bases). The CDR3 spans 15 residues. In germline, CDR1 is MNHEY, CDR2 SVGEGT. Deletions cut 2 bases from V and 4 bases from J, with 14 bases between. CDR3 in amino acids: CASSYRRTGTTEAFF. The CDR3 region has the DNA TGTGCCAGCAGTTACAGACGTACAGGGACCACTGAAGCTTTCTTT.

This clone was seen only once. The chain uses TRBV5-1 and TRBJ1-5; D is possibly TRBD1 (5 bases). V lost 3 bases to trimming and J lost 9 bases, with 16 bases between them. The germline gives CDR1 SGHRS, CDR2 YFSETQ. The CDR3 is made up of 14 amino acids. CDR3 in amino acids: CASSSGGGVTPQHF. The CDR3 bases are TGCGCCAGCAGCTCGGGCGGGGGAGTGACGCCCCAGCATTTT.

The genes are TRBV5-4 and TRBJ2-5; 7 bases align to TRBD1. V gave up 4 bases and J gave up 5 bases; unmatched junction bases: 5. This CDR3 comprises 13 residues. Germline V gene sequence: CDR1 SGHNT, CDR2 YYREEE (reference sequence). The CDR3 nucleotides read TGTGCCAGCAGCCCTGACAGGGACGAGACCCAGTACTTC. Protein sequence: CASSPDRDETQYF.

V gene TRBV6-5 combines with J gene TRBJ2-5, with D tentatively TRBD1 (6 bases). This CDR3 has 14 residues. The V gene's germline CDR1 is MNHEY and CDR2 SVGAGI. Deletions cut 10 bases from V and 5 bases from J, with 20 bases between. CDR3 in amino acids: CATENTGRGETQYF. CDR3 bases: TGTGCCACCGAGAATACAGGGCGAGGGGAGACCCAGTACTTC.

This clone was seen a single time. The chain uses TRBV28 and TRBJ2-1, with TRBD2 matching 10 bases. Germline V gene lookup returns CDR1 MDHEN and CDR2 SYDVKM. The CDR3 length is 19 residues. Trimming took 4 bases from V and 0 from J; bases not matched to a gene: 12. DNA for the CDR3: TGTGCCAGCAGTTCCCGGACTAGCGGCCCCCAAAGCTCCTACAATGAGCAGTTCTTC. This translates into CASSSRTSGPQSSYNEQFF.

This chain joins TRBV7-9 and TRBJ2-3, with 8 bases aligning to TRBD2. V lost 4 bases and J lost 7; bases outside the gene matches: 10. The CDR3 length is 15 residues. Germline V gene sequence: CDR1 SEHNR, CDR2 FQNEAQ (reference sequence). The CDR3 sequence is CASSSSGTSKNTQYF. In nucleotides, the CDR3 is TGTGCCAGCAGCTCGTCGGGGACTAGTAAGAATACGCAGTATTTT.

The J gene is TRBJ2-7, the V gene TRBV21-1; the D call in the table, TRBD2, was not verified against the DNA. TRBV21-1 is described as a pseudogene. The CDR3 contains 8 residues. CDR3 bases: TGTGCCAGCAGCAAAGAAGAGGTC. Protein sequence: CASSKEEV.

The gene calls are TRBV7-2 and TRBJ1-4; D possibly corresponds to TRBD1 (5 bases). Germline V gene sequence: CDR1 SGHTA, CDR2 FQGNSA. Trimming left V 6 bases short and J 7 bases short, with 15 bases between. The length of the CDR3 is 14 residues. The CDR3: CASRGLGIGEKLFF. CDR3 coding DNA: TGTGCCAGCAGGGGACTGGGAATCGGTGAAAAACTGTTTTTT.

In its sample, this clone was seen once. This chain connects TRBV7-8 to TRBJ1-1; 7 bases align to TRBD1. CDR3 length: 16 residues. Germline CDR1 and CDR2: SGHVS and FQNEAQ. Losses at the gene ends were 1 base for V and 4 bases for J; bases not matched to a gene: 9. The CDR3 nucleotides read TGTGCCAGCAGCTTAGGAGACAGGGAGTCGGGCACTGAAGCTTTCTTT. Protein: CASSLGDRESGTEAFF. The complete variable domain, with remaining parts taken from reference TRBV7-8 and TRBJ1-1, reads GAGVSQSPRYKVAKRGQDVALRCDPISGHVSLFWYQQALGQGPEFLTYFQNEAQLDKSGLPSDRFFAERPEGSVSTLKIQRTQQEDSAVYLCASSLGDRESGTEAFFGQGTRLTVV.

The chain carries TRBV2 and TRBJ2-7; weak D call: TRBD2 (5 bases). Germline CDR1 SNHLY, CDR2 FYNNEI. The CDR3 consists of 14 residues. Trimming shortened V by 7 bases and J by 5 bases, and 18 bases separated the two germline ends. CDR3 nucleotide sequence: TGTGCCAGCATGGGCCCCAGGAGGTCCAACGAGCAGTACTTC. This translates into CASMGPRRSNEQYF.

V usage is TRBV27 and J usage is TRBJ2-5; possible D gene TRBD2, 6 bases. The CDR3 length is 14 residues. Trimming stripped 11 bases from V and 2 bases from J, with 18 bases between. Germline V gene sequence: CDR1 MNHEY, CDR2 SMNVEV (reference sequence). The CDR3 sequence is CASGGWGRQETQYF. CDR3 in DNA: TGTGCCTCCGGCGGGTGGGGGAGGCAAGAGACCCAGTACTTC.

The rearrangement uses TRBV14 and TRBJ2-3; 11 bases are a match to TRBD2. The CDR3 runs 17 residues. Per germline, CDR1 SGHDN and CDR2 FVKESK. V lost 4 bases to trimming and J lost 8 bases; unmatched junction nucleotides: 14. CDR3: CASSRSISGGGDSTQYF. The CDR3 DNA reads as TGTGCCAGCAGCCGATCGATTAGCGGGGGGGGAGATAGTACGCAGTATTTT.

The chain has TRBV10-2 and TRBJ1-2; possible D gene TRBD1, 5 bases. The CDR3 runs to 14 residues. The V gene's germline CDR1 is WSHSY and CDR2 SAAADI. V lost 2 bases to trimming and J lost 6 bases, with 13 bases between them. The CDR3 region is CASSEGQLGNGYTF. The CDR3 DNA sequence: TGCGCCAGCAGTGAGGGACAACTGGGAAATGGCTACACCTTC.

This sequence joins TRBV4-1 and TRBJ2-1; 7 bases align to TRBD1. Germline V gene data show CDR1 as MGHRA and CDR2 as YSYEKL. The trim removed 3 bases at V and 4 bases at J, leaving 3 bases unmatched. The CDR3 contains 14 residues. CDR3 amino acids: CASSHGDSYNEQFF. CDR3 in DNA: TGCGCCAGCAGCCACGGGGACAGTTACAATGAGCAGTTCTTC.

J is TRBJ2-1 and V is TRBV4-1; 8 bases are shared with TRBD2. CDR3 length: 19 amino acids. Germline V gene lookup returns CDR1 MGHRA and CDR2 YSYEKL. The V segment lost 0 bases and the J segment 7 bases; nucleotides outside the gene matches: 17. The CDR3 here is CASSQEGSHRGGVVNEQFF. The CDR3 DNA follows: TGCGCCAGCAGCCAAGAGGGGAGCCACCGGGGGGGCGTGGTTAATGAGCAGTTCTTC.

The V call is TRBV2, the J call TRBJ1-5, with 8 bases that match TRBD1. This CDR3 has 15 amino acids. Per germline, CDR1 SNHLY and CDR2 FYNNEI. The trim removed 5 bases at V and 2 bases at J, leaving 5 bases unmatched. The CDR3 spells CASSPQGAGNQPQHF. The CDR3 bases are TGTGCCAGCAGTCCGCAGGGGGCCGGCAATCAGCCCCAGCATTTT. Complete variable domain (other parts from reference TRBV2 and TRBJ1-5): EPEVTQTPSHQVTQMGQEVILRCVPISNHLYFYWYRQILGQKVEFLVSFYNNEISEKSEIFDDQFSVERPDGSNFTLKIRSTKLEDSAMYFCASSPQGAGNQPQHFGDGTRLSIL.

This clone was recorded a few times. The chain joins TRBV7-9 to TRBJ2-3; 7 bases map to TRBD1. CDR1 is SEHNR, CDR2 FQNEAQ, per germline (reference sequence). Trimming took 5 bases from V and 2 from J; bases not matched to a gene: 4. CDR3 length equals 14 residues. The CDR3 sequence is CASSETGFTDTQYF. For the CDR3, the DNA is TGTGCCAGCAGCGAGACAGGGTTCACAGATACGCAGTATTTT.